This entry describes one T cell receptor (beta chain). Its target is unknown. These data originate in a study of cytomegalovirus exposure and HLA in healthy donors. Study at large: The study's early data release held some 85 million unique TCRs from HLA-typed donors. Overall study findings and caveats: As a later analysis revealed, the rate of TCR association differed by HLA locus, with DRB1 most and HLA-C fewest. Earlier analysis found most TCR beta V segments productive about 87% or about 30% of the time.

V lost 2 bases to trimming and J lost 5 bases; unmatched junction nucleotides: 7. Germline values: CDR1 GTSNPN, CDR2 SVGIG (reference sequence). The CDR3 runs to 14 residues. The PCR made use of 60 Vbeta and 13 Jbeta primers. Assay: immunoSEQ multiplex PCR; the TCRdb copy retains only in-frame clones and omits some. In the table there are 150,000 or so clones, 80% to 90% of which are singletons. This TCR came from a woman under 30 in good health and CMV-seronegative. Sequencing used PBMCs. The genes are TRBV30 and TRBJ2-7; 9 nucleotides line up with TRBD1. The CDR3 DNA is TGTGCCTGGAGTACCGGACAGGGGCCCGACGAGCAGTACTTC. This translates into CAWSTGQGPDEQYF.